One and the same sample provided the 29 T cell receptor beta chains below, sequenced in a study of CD8 T cells in Susac syndrome. A quantity of about 0.5 to 1 ug RNA underwent reverse transcription using random hexamers. TCRdb reanalysed the immunoSEQ multiplex PCR reads using MiXCR and keeps one entry per CDR3 protein. The table shows about 60,000 distinct CDR3 sequences, with 90% to 95% occurring only once. Sequenced: CD8+ T cells from PBMCs. These receptors were taken from a human donor in good health.

The chain couples TRBV25-1 to TRBJ2-2; D ambiguous. The length of the CDR3 is 12 residues. Germline V gives CDR1 MGHDK, CDR2 SYGVNS. The V gene lost 4 bases and the J gene lost 2 bases, with 2 bases spanning the gap. The CDR3: CASSVNTGELFF. In DNA, the CDR3 is TGTGCCAGCAGTGTAAACACCGGGGAGCTGTTTTTT.

The chain employs TRBV10-3 and TRBJ1-5; the D is unclear. CDR1 is ENHRY and CDR2 is SYGVKD in the germline V gene. Trimming removed 3 bases at V and 0 bases at J, with 9 bases between. The CDR3 loop spans 15 amino acids. The CDR3 DNA reads as TGTGCCATCAGTGAAAGCAGAAATAGCAATCAGCCCCAGCATTTT. Translated: CAISESRNSNQPQHF.

The chain is built from TRBV27 and TRBJ1-2; no clear D gene. V was shortened by 4 bases and J by 4 bases, with 10 bases between the two germline ends. Germline CDR1 reads MNHEY; CDR2 reads SMNVEV (reference sequence). The CDR3 is 13 residues long. The CDR3 DNA sequence: TGTGCCAGCAGTTACAGATTCGGCTATGGCTACACCTTC. It yields the protein CASSYRFGYGYTF.

This chain connects TRBV12-3 or TRBV12-4 to TRBJ1-2, with TRBD1 as a possible D gene (6 bases). V was clipped by 4 bases and J by 4 bases, with 28 bases between them. The CDR3 loop spans 19 amino acids. CDR3 bases: TGTGCCAGCAGTTCCAAGGTTCGGGACAACTACCTAAGAAGCTATGGCTACACCTTC. Its translation is CASSSKVRDNYLRSYGYTF.

The chain combines TRBV7-8 with TRBJ2-7; D uncertain. The ends were cut back, 1 base at V and 3 bases at J, with 13 bases in the middle. The CDR3 is 15 amino acids. The germline V gene encodes CDR1 SGHVS and CDR2 FQNEAQ. CDR3 sequence (DNA): TGTGCCAGCAGCTTAGGTCTATCGACTCGCTACGAGCAGTACTTC. This translates into CASSLGLSTRYEQYF.

This rearrangement joins TRBV11-2 to TRBJ1-2, with TRBD1 as a possible D gene (5 bases). Trimming stripped 5 bases from V and 7 bases from J, with 17 bases between. CDR3 length equals 14 residues. The germline V gene encodes CDR1 SGHAT and CDR2 FQNNGV. The CDR3 nucleotides read TGTGCCAGCAGCACCACCCTAGGGGTGGCTGGCTACACCTTC. It encodes CASSTTLGVAGYTF. Together with reference TRBV11-2 and TRBJ1-2, the CDR3 gives the full variable domain: EAGVAQSPRYKIIEKRQSVAFWCNPISGHATLYWYQQILGQGPKLLIQFQNNGVVDDSQLPKDRFSAERLKGVDSTLKIQPAKLEDSAVYLCASSTTLGVAGYTFGSGTRLTVV.

V is TRBV28 and J is TRBJ2-7, with D possibly TRBD1 on 6 matching bases. The V end lost 3 bases, the J end lost 3 bases, and 18 bases lay between the germline ends. This CDR3 region has 16 residues. Per the germline V gene, CDR1 is MDHEN and CDR2 is SYDVKM. The CDR3 region has the DNA TGTGCCAGCAGTTTTTGGGTCCAGGGGTTCAACTACGAGCAGTACTTC. Protein: CASSFWVQGFNYEQYF.

This chain connects TRBV10-3 to TRBJ2-7, with TRBD1 matching over 9 bases. The CDR3 extends over 14 amino acids. Germline CDR1 ENHRY, CDR2 SYGVKD. Losses at the gene ends were 4 bases for V and 3 bases for J; bases not matched to a gene: 4. The CDR3 is CAISVGDRVYEQYF. Written as DNA, the CDR3 is TGTGCCATCAGTGTGGGGGACAGGGTCTACGAGCAGTACTTC.

The rearrangement uses TRBV9 and TRBJ1-1, with unresolved D. The CDR3 totals 14 residues. Trimming pared 0 bases from V and 1 base from J, leaving 7 bases between. The germline CDR1 and CDR2 sequences are SGDLS and YYNGEE. The CDR3 DNA sequence: TGTGCCAGCAGCGTAGGGCTGCCGAACACTGAAGCTTTCTTT. Protein sequence: CASSVGLPNTEAFF. Full variable domain (missing parts from reference TRBV9 and TRBJ1-1): DSGVTQTPKHLITATGQRVTLRCSPRSGDLSVYWYQQSLDQGLQFLIQYYNGEERAKGNILERFSAQQFPDLHSELNLSSLELGDSALYFCASSVGLPNTEAFFGQGTRLTVV.

This clonotype was seen more than once but under ten times. The CDR3, as DNA: TGTGCCAGCAGCTTAGAATTTGGGCAGCGGCCCTACGAGCAGTACTTC. Its protein product is CASSLEFGQRPYEQYF. V usage is TRBV7-9 and J usage is TRBJ2-7, with TRBD2 as a possible D gene (5 bases). This CDR3 has 16 amino acids. V lost 1 base, J lost 2 bases, and 15 bases lay in between. The V gene's germline CDR1 is SEHNR and CDR2 FQNEAQ (reference sequence).

DNA for the CDR3: TGTGCCAGTAGTATTCGGGACAGGGGACAGCCCCAGCATTTT. Protein: CASSIRDRGQPQHF. The rearrangement joins TRBV19 to TRBJ1-5; TRBD1 matches 10 bases. The CDR3 extends over 14 amino acids. V dropped 3 bases and J dropped 7; count of bases not matched to a gene: 3. Germline values: CDR1 LNHDA, CDR2 SQIVND (reference sequence). The full variable domain, rest sourced from reference TRBV19 and TRBJ1-5, is DGGITQSPKYLFRKEGQNVTLSCEQNLNHDAMYWYRQDPGQGLRLIYYSQIVNDFQKGDIAEGYSVSREKKESFPLTVTSAQKNPTAFYLCASSIRDRGQPQHFGDGTRLSIL.

The chain combines TRBV27 with TRBJ1-1, with 8 nucleotides matching TRBD1. Trimming at V came to 4 bases and at J to 5 bases, leaving 6 bases not matched to a gene. There are 14 residues in the CDR3. Germline values: CDR1 MNHEY, CDR2 SMNVEV (reference sequence). The CDR3, as DNA: TGTGCCAGCAGTTCAGGGGGCGAGATGACTGAAGCTTTCTTT. It translates to CASSSGGEMTEAFF.

The chain has TRBV30 and TRBJ2-1, with D possibly being TRBD2 (7 bases). Trimming removed 0 bases at V and 4 bases at J, with 13 bases between. Germline V CDR1 and CDR2: GTSNPN, SVGIG (reference sequence). The CDR3 sequence is 15 residues long. The CDR3 bases are TGTGCCTGGAGTGTGGGGGCGGGGGAGTACAATGAGCAGTTCTTC. Encoded protein: CAWSVGAGEYNEQFF.

V and J are TRBV5-4 and TRBJ2-3; a possible D gene is TRBD2 (6 bases). Germline V lookup: CDR1 SGHNT, CDR2 YYREEE (reference sequence). There are 15 residues in the CDR3. Trimming pared 4 bases from V and 6 bases from J, leaving 18 bases between. This CDR3 is CASSHGLNAADTQYF. The CDR3 DNA sequence: TGTGCCAGCAGCCATGGACTAAACGCGGCTGATACGCAGTATTTT.

V and J are TRBV4-1 and TRBJ1-2; D is ambiguous. The length of the CDR3 is 13 residues. Germline V gene sequence: CDR1 MGHRA, CDR2 YSYEKL. The ends were cut back, 1 base at V and 5 bases at J, with 8 bases in the middle. The DNA of the CDR3 is TGCGCCAGCAGCCAAGGGCTACTGTATGGCTACACCTTC. It codes for CASSQGLLYGYTF.

The rearrangement uses TRBV9 and TRBJ2-3; TRBD2 is a possible D gene (6 bases). Trimming took 5 bases from V and 0 from J, leaving 13 bases between them. The CDR3 sequence is 15 residues long. The germline gives CDR1 SGDLS, CDR2 YYNGEE. The CDR3 is CASRPGGASTDTQYF. The CDR3 DNA follows: TGTGCCAGCAGGCCGGGCGGGGCCAGCACAGATACGCAGTATTTT.

The chain carries TRBV7-9 and TRBJ1-3; no firm D call. The V gene lost 4 bases and the J gene lost 2 bases, with 6 bases spanning the gap. Germline CDR1 SEHNR, CDR2 FQNEAQ (reference sequence). The CDR3 totals 13 residues. Here the CDR3 reads CASSYGAGNTIYF. DNA for the CDR3: TGTGCCAGCAGCTACGGCGCTGGAAACACCATATATTTT.

This clonotype has only a few counts. This chain joins TRBV4-3 and TRBJ2-7; possibly TRBD1 for D (6 bases). Trimming stripped 0 bases from V and 3 bases from J, with 9 bases between. CDR1 is LGHNA, CDR2 YSLEER, per germline. CDR3 length: 14 amino acids. CDR3 in amino acids: CASSQDLRGYEQYF. The CDR3 nucleotides are TGCGCCAGCAGCCAAGACCTCAGGGGCTACGAGCAGTACTTC.

The chain employs TRBV4-3 and TRBJ2-7, with a possible D match to TRBD1 (5 bases). The V gene lost 0 bases and the J gene lost 3 bases, with 6 bases spanning the gap. The CDR3 loop spans 13 amino acids. Germline V lookup: CDR1 LGHNA, CDR2 YSLEER. The CDR3 region is CASSQDRVYEQYF. The CDR3 nucleotides read TGCGCCAGCAGCCAAGACAGGGTCTACGAGCAGTACTTC.

J is TRBJ2-7 and V is TRBV4-1; D is ambiguous. CDR3 length: 14 residues. Germline V gives CDR1 MGHRA, CDR2 YSYEKL. V was trimmed by 0 bases and J by 3 bases, leaving 9 bases between them. The CDR3 reads CASSQDPVIYEQYF. The CDR3 coding sequence is TGCGCCAGCAGCCAAGATCCGGTGATCTACGAGCAGTACTTC.

CDR3 coding DNA: TGTGCCAGCAGTTACCCTGGGTGGGGTCAGCCCCAGCATTTT. Translating it yields CASSYPGWGQPQHF. This chain joins TRBV6-2 or TRBV6-3 and TRBJ1-5; D gene uncertain. In germline, CDR1 is MNHEY, CDR2 SVGEGT. V shed 2 bases and J shed 6 bases, with 11 bases lying between them. The CDR3 contains 14 residues.

V is TRBV10-3 and J is TRBJ1-2; weak D call: TRBD1 (5 bases). CDR3 length: 14 residues. CDR1 ENHRY and CDR2 SYGVKD come from the germline V gene. V was clipped by 2 bases and J by 2 bases, with 9 bases between them. The CDR3 is CAISEPGINYGYTF. The CDR3 bases are TGTGCCATCAGTGAGCCAGGGATCAACTATGGCTACACCTTC.

V and J are TRBV5-1 and TRBJ2-1; a possible D gene is TRBD2 (6 bases). Trimming cost V 3 bases and J 4 bases, with 17 bases left between them. CDR1 SGHRS and CDR2 YFSETQ come from the germline V gene. The CDR3 extends over 16 amino acids. The chain's CDR3 is CASSSHSTGRYNEQFF. Here the CDR3 DNA reads TGCGCCAGCAGCTCACACTCTACCGGGAGATACAATGAGCAGTTCTTC.

This chain links TRBV12-3 or TRBV12-4 with TRBJ1-6, with D uncertain. The ends were cut back, 1 base at V and 1 base at J, with 2 bases in the middle. The CDR3 spans 14 residues. The CDR3 DNA is TGTGCCAGCAGTTTAGATTCCTATAATTCACCCCTCCACTTT. Translation gives CASSLDSYNSPLHF.

This chain joins TRBV25-1 and TRBJ2-7; D is perhaps TRBD1 (6 bases). Looked up from germline, CDR1 is MGHDK and CDR2 is SYGVNS. The CDR3 consists of 14 residues. With 2 bases removed from V and 6 bases from J, the gap between germline ends came to 14 bases. The CDR3 bases are TGTGCCAGCAGTGAAGCAGGGGAAGTTGGCGAGCAGTACTTC. Its translation is CASSEAGEVGEQYF.

The rearrangement joins TRBV28 to TRBJ2-3, with D perhaps given as TRBD1 or TRBD2 (5 bases each). V lost 4 bases and J 2 bases, leaving 7 bases between the germline ends. The CDR3 spans 13 residues. Germline V lookup: CDR1 MDHEN, CDR2 SYDVKM. CDR3 amino acids: CASSWGNTDTQYF. CDR3 nucleotides: TGTGCCAGCAGTTGGGGGAACACAGATACGCAGTATTTT.

Remarks on this clonotype: The junction differs from germline at one of its ends, possibly a read error. The rearrangement joins TRBV28 to TRBJ1-5, with 8 bases aligning to TRBD1. The germline V gene has CDR1 MDHEN and CDR2 SYDVKM. The CDR3 spans 15 residues. The CDR3 here is CASSLEQGVSQAQHF. CDR3 DNA: TGTGCCAGCAGTTTGGAACAGGGGGTATCTCAGGCCCAGCATTTT. The variable domain in full, with the rest retrieved from reference TRBV28 and TRBJ1-5, is DVKVTQSSRYLVKRTGEKVFLECVQDMDHENMFWYRQDPGLGLRLIYFSYDVKMKEKGDIPEGYSVSREKKERFSLILESASTNQTSMYLCASSLEQGVSQAQHFGDGTRLSIL.

The CDR3 loop is CASSTAWTGELFF. The DNA of the CDR3 is TGTGCCAGTAGTACGGCTTGGACCGGGGAGCTGTTTTTT. V usage is TRBV19 and J usage is TRBJ2-2; no definite D call. This CDR3 region has 13 residues. Per germline, CDR1 LNHDA and CDR2 SQIVND (reference sequence). V dropped 4 bases and J dropped 5 bases, with 8 bases sitting between them.

The V gene is TRBV5-1, the J gene TRBJ1-5, with D hard to call. This CDR3 is built from 14 residues. Looked up from germline, CDR1 is SGHRS and CDR2 is YFSETQ. Trimming took 9 bases from V and 1 from J, leaving 14 bases between them. The CDR3 DNA is TGCGCCATCGAGTACGGAAGAAGCAATCAGCCCCAGCATTTT. It specifies CAIEYGRSNQPQHF.